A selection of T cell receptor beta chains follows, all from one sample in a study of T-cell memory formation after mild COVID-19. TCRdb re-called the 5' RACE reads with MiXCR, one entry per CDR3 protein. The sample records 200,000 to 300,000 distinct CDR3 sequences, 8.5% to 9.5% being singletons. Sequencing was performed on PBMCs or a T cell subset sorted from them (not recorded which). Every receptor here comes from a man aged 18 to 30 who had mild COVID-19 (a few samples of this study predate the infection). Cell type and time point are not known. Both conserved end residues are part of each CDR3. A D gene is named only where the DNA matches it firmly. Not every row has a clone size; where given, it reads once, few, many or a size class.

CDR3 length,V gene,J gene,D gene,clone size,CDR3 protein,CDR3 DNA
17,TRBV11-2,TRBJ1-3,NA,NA,CASSLDPKGPYGNTIYF,TGTGCCAGCAGCTTGGACCCGAAAGGGCCGTATGGAAACACCATATATTTT
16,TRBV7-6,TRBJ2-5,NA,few,CASSLGGTGIQETQYF,TGTGCCAGCAGCTTAGGTGGTACGGGGATCCAAGAGACCCAGTACTTC
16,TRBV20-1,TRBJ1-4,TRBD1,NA,CSARDAGGASNEKLFF,TGCAGTGCTAGAGATGCAGGGGGCGCGTCTAATGAAAAACTGTTTTTT
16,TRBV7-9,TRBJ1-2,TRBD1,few,CASSQIEYRGHDGYTF,TGTGCCAGCAGCCAAATAGAATACAGGGGGCATGATGGCTACACCTTC
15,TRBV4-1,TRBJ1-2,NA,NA,CASSIPTQGGYGYTF,TGCGCCAGCAGCATCCCGACCCAGGGCGGCTATGGCTACACCTTC
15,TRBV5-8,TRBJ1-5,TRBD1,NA,CASSLTGGWNQPQHF,TGTGCCAGCAGCTTGACAGGGGGTTGGAATCAGCCCCAGCATTTT
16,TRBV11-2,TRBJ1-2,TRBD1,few,CASSPNKGQGGYGYTF,TGTGCCAGCAGCCCTAACAAAGGACAGGGGGGCTATGGCTACACCTTC
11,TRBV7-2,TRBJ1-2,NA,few,CASSAQYGYTF,TGTGCCAGCAGTGCCCAGTATGGCTACACCTTC
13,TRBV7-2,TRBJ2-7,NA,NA,CASSLGHIYEQYF,TGTGCCAGCAGCTTAGGACACATCTACGAGCAGTACTTC
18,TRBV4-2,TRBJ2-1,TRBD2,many,CASSPGTSGEALYNEQFF,TGTGCCAGCAGCCCTGGGACTAGCGGGGAGGCCCTGTACAATGAGCAGTTCTTC
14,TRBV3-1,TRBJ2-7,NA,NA,CASSHLARAYEQYF,TGTGCCAGCAGCCACTTGGCGCGGGCCTACGAGCAGTACTTC
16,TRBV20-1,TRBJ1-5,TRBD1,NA,CSARRRQGVGDQPQHF,TGCAGTGCTAGACGGCGACAGGGGGTCGGGGATCAGCCCCAGCATTTT
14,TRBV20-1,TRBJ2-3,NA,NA,CSACPDRNTDTQYF,TGCAGTGCTTGCCCTGACCGTAACACAGATACGCAGTATTTT
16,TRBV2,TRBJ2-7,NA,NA,CASRFSGTERAYEQYF,TGTGCCAGTCGATTCTCGGGGACGGAGAGGGCCTACGAGCAGTACTTC
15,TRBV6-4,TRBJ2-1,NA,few,CASSKEPSSYNEQFF,TGTGCCAGCAGTAAGGAACCAAGCTCCTACAATGAGCAGTTCTTC
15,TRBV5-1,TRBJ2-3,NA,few,CASSLSTDYTDTQYF,TGCGCCAGCAGTCTCTCCACAGACTACACAGATACGCAGTATTTT
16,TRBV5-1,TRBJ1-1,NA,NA,CASRSLPGQLNTEAFF,TGCGCCAGCAGATCTCTACCGGGACAACTGAACACTGAAGCTTTCTTT
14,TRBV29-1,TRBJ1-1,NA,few,CSVDFGGSNTEAFF,TGCAGCGTGGACTTTGGCGGGTCGAACACTGAAGCTTTCTTT
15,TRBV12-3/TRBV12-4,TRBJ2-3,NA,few,CASTGSDRIIDTQYF,TGTGCCAGCACCGGGTCGGACAGAATCATAGATACGCAGTATTTT
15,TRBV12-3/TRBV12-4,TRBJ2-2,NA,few,CASSFGQGLTGELFF,TGTGCCAGCAGTTTCGGTCAGGGCCTTACCGGGGAGCTGTTTTTT
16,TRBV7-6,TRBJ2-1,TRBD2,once,CASSELAASSYNEQFF,TGTGCCAGCAGCGAACTAGCGGCCAGCTCCTACAATGAGCAGTTCTTC
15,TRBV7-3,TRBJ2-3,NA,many,CASSLTGGGTDTQYF,TGTGCCAGCTCACTCACTGGGGGCGGCACAGATACGCAGTATTTT
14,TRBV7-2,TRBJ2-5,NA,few,CASSLRRSGETQYF,TGTGCCAGCAGCCTCCGGAGGTCGGGGGAGACCCAGTACTTC
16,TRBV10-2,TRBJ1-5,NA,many,CASTEGMGPGNQPQHF,TGCGCCAGCACCGAGGGTATGGGGCCGGGGAATCAGCCCCAGCATTTT
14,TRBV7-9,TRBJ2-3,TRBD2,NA,CASSPGLAGDTQYF,TGTGCCAGCAGCCCGGGACTAGCGGGAGATACGCAGTATTTT
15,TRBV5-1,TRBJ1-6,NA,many,CASRPRGNEVSPLHF,TGCGCCAGCCGGCCAAGGGGTAATGAGGTTTCACCCCTCCACTTT
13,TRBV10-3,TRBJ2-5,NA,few,CAISGSGQETQYF,TGTGCCATCAGTGGAAGCGGCCAGGAGACCCAGTACTTC
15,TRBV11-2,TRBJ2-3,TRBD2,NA,CASSYRLAVTGTQYF,TGTGCCAGCAGCTACCGACTAGCGGTGACTGGTACGCAGTATTTT
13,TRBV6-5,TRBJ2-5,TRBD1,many,CASRRTGRGTQYF,TGTGCCAGCAGAAGGACAGGCCGCGGGACCCAGTACTTC
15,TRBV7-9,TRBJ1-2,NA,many,CASSLDTGTPYGYTF,TGTGCCAGCAGCTTAGACACCGGGACACCCTATGGCTACACCTTC
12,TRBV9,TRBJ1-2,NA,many,CASSVVGYGYTF,TGTGCCAGCAGCGTAGTCGGCTATGGCTACACCTTC
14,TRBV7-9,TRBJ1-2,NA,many,CASTPGHQNYGYTF,TGTGCCAGCACCCCGGGACATCAAAACTATGGCTACACCTTC
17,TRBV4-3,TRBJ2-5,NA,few,CASSQGGHWGAEETQYF,TGCGCCAGCAGCCAAGGAGGCCATTGGGGGGCGGAGGAGACCCAGTACTTC
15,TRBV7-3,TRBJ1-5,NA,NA,CASSAGPGSNQPQHF,TGTGCCAGCAGTGCCGGGCCGGGGAGCAATCAGCCCCAGCATTTT
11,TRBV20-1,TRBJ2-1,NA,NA,CSALVYSEQFF,TGCAGTGCCCTGGTTTACAGTGAGCAGTTCTTC
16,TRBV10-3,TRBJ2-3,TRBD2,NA,CAISVTSGGITDTQYF,TGTGCCATCAGTGTCACGAGCGGGGGAATTACAGATACGCAGTATTTT
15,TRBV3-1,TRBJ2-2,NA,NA,CASSQPQGPSGELFF,TGTGCCAGCAGCCAACCACAGGGCCCCTCCGGGGAGCTGTTTTTT
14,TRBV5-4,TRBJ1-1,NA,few,CASMGEGLNTEAFF,TGTGCCAGCATGGGGGAGGGCTTGAACACTGAAGCTTTCTTT
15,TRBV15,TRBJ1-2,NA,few,CATSRDGQPHYGYTF,TGTGCCACCAGCAGAGATGGCCAGCCCCACTATGGCTACACCTTC
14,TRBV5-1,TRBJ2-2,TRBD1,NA,CASSLEQGTGELFF,TGCGCCAGCAGCCTAGAACAGGGGACCGGGGAGCTGTTTTTT
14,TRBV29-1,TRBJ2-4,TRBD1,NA,CSVVDRGSQNIQYF,TGCAGCGTTGTCGACAGGGGATCCCAAAACATTCAGTACTTC
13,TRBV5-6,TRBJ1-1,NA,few,CASSLVRNTEAFF,TGTGCCAGCAGCTTGGTTCGGAACACTGAAGCTTTCTTT
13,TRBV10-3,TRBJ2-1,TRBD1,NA,CAIMPGQGNEQFF,TGTGCCATCATGCCGGGACAGGGTAATGAGCAGTTCTTC
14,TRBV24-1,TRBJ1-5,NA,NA,CATSSGLSNQPQHF,TGTGCCACCTCGTCGGGGCTGAGCAATCAGCCCCAGCATTTT
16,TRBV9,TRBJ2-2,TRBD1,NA,CASSPRTGGFTGELFF,TGTGCCAGCAGCCCACGGACAGGGGGTTTCACCGGGGAGCTGTTTTTT
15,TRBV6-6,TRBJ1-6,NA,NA,CASSDPRREDSPLHF,TGTGCCAGCAGTGACCCCCGGAGGGAGGATTCACCCCTCCACTTT
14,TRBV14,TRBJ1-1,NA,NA,CASSHLGMNTEAFF,TGTGCCAGCAGCCACCTGGGCATGAACACTGAAGCTTTCTTT
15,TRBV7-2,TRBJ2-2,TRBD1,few,CASSGGQGFTGELFF,TGTGCCAGCAGCGGGGGACAGGGTTTCACCGGGGAGCTGTTTTTT
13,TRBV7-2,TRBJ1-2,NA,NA,CASSPDRQAGYTF,TGTGCCAGCAGCCCTGACCGTCAGGCTGGCTACACCTTC
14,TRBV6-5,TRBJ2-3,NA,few,CASSFSTGTDTQYF,TGTGCCAGCAGTTTTTCGACAGGCACAGATACGCAGTATTTT
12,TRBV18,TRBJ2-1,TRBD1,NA,CASSLGDRVEVF,TGTGCCAGCTCACTTGGTGACAGGGTCGAAGTCTTC
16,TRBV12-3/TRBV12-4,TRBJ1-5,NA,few,CASSRGDGGGNQPQHF,TGTGCCAGTTCGAGGGGGGACGGAGGGGGCAATCAGCCCCAGCATTTT
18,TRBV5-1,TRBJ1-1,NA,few,CASSQQGGFRYQATEAFF,TGCGCCAGCAGTCAACAGGGCGGTTTTAGGTATCAAGCCACTGAAGCTTTCTTT
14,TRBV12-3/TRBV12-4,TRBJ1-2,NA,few,CASSFGGQIYGYTF,TGTGCCAGCAGTTTTGGGGGGCAGATTTATGGCTACACCTTC
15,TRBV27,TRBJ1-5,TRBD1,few,CASSRRTGRHQPQHF,TGTGCCAGCAGCCGGAGGACAGGGCGGCATCAGCCCCAGCATTTT
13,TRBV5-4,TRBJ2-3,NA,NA,CASSRVSADTQYF,TGTGCCAGCAGTCGCGTGTCGGCAGATACGCAGTATTTT
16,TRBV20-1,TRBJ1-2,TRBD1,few,CSAKPTDRAHNYGYTF,TGCAGTGCTAAGCCGACGGACAGGGCCCATAACTATGGCTACACCTTC
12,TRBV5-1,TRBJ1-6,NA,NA,CASSLEGEPLHF,TGCGCCAGCAGCTTGGAAGGGGAACCCCTCCACTTT
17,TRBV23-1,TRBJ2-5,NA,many,CASSQCRERLRGKTQYF,TGCGCCAGCAGTCAATGCCGGGAGAGACTGAGGGGAAAGACCCAGTACTTC